These 14 T cell receptor beta chains were all obtained from the same sample, sequenced in a study of blood T cell repertoires in COVID-19. The assay was immunoSEQ multiplex PCR, and TCRdb's table has in-frame clones only and misses some. This sample has 55,000 to 85,000 clones, with over 75% found just once. The material sequenced was peripheral blood. The origin of the receptors is a woman aged 18-29 years with acute or convalescent COVID-19.

This clone has only a few counts. This chain links TRBV29-1 with TRBJ2-7, with TRBD2 matching over 11 bases. J was trimmed by 3 bases and V by 6 bases; bases with no gene match: 10. CDR3 length: 15 residues. Per germline, CDR1 SQVTM and CDR2 ANQGSEA. In nucleotides, the CDR3 is TGCAGCGTGCGGACCGGGACTAGCGGTTACTACGAGCAGTACTTC. It codes for CSVRTGTSGYYEQYF.

The rearrangement uses TRBV5-1 and TRBJ2-3; 9 bases line up with TRBD2. Germline V gives CDR1 SGHRS, CDR2 YFSETQ. CDR3 length: 15 amino acids. V gave up 5 bases and J gave up 5 bases; unmatched junction bases: 9. The CDR3 DNA reads TGCGCCAGCAGAAGAGTTGGCGGGAGGGAAGATACGCAGTATTTT. It specifies CASRRVGGREDTQYF.

V usage is TRBV28 and J usage is TRBJ2-1; 8 positions agree with TRBD2. V lost 5 bases and J lost 2; bases outside the gene matches: 11. From germline, CDR1 is MDHEN and CDR2 SYDVKM. The CDR3 is made up of 17 amino acids. The CDR3 sequence is CASSPLGREDTYNEQFF. The CDR3 DNA sequence: TGTGCCAGCAGTCCCTTGGGGCGGGAGGACACCTACAATGAGCAGTTCTTC. Variable domain in full (rest from reference TRBV28 and TRBJ2-1): DVKVTQSSRYLVKRTGEKVFLECVQDMDHENMFWYRQDPGLGLRLIYFSYDVKMKEKGDIPEGYSVSREKKERFSLILESASTNQTSMYLCASSPLGREDTYNEQFFGPGTRLTVL.

The chain couples TRBV5-4 to TRBJ2-5, with TRBD1 identical over 7 bases. The V gene's germline CDR1 is SGHNT and CDR2 YYREEE (reference sequence). This CDR3 comprises 13 residues. V lost 4 bases to trimming and J lost 3 bases; unmatched junction nucleotides: 3. The chain's CDR3 is CASSVQGKETQYF. The CDR3 region has the DNA TGTGCCAGCAGCGTACAGGGGAAAGAGACCCAGTACTTC.

The V call is TRBV28, the J call TRBJ1-2; D may be TRBD1 (5 bases). CDR1 and CDR2 from the germline V gene are MDHEN and SYDVKM. The V and J ends lost 3 bases and 6 bases respectively, with 8 bases between them. The CDR3 sequence is 12 residues long. CDR3 DNA: TGTGCCAGCAGTTTGGGGGGGGATGGCTACACCTTC. Protein sequence: CASSLGGDGYTF.

The chain is built from TRBV21-1 and TRBJ1-2; the D segment call TRBD1 is taken from the table without a DNA check. TRBV21-1 is given as a pseudogene. The CDR3 length is 15 residues. The CDR3 is CASSRRQEANYGYTF. DNA for the CDR3: TGTGCCAGCAGCAGAAGACAGGAAGCTAACTATGGCTACACCTTC.

The gene calls are TRBV6-5 and TRBJ1-2; 7 nucleotides agree with TRBD1. The germline CDR1 and CDR2 sequences are MNHEY and SVGAGI. The J segment lost 5 bases and the V segment lost 5 bases, leaving 11 bases of the junction unmatched. The CDR3 runs 15 residues. In DNA form, the CDR3 reads TGTGCCAGCAGTCCCGGACAGGCTTTAGGGTATGGCTACACCTTC. Translation gives CASSPGQALGYGYTF.

The rearrangement uses TRBV12-5 and TRBJ2-1, with TRBD2 matching over 7 bases. V gave up 6 bases and J gave up 4 bases; unmatched junction bases: 3. The CDR3 runs to 13 residues. In germline, CDR1 is LGHNT, CDR2 FRNRAP. The CDR3 sequence is CASGFGGYNEQFF. CDR3 sequence (DNA): TGTGCTAGTGGCTTCGGGGGGTACAATGAGCAGTTCTTC.

V gene TRBV27 combines with J gene TRBJ2-1; 9 bases line up with TRBD1. The junction had 3 bases not matched to a gene; V was cut back by 5 bases and J by 4 bases. The CDR3 covers 14 residues. CDR1 is MNHEY and CDR2 is SMNVEV in the germline V gene (reference sequence). DNA for the CDR3: TGTGCCAGCAGTCCAGGGACAGGGTACAATGAGCAGTTCTTC. The encoded protein is CASSPGTGYNEQFF.

This chain joins TRBV4-1 and TRBJ2-1, with D maybe TRBD2 (6 bases). V was shortened by 4 bases and J by 7 bases, with 17 bases between the two germline ends. This CDR3 is built from 15 residues. Germline values: CDR1 MGHRA, CDR2 YSYEKL. CDR3 loop: CASSPPPGVRNEQFF. The CDR3 DNA reads TGCGCCAGCAGCCCCCCCCCGGGGGTTAGAAATGAGCAGTTCTTC.

V and J are TRBV28 and TRBJ1-4; 8 bases line up with TRBD1. The V gene's germline CDR1 is MDHEN and CDR2 SYDVKM. The V gene end was trimmed by 5 bases and the J gene end by 6 bases; junction bases not matched to a gene: 8. The CDR3 extends over 15 amino acids. DNA for the CDR3: TGTGCCAGCAGTCCTCGGACAGGGCGGGATGAAAAACTGTTTTTT. Translating it yields CASSPRTGRDEKLFF. Using reference TRBV28 and TRBJ1-4 for the parts outside the CDR3, the full variable domain is DVKVTQSSRYLVKRTGEKVFLECVQDMDHENMFWYRQDPGLGLRLIYFSYDVKMKEKGDIPEGYSVSREKKERFSLILESASTNQTSMYLCASSPRTGRDEKLFFGSGTQLSVL.

The rearrangement uses TRBV6-6 and TRBJ2-7; 8 nucleotides agree with TRBD1. The CDR3 is 15 amino acids. The germline CDR1 and CDR2 sequences are MNHNY and SVGAGI (reference sequence). With 6 bases clipped from V and 0 bases from J, the junction kept 7 bases outside the gene matches. CDR3 loop: CASSNRGLRSYEQYF. CDR3 nucleotides: TGTGCCAGCAGCAACAGGGGGTTACGCTCCTACGAGCAGTACTTC.

This clone was seen a single time. The CDR3 reads CASSATGPGQGTDTQYF. In DNA, the CDR3 is TGTGCCAGCAGTGCCACGGGGCCGGGACAGGGCACAGATACGCAGTATTTT. The chain recombines TRBV6-1 with TRBJ2-3, with 8 bases lining up with TRBD1. With V trimmed by 4 bases and J by 1 base, 10 bases remained unmatched. In germline, CDR1 is MNHNS, CDR2 SASEGT. This CDR3 is 17 amino acids long.

The V gene is TRBV7-9, the J gene TRBJ1-6, with D perhaps matching TRBD1 (6 bases). Trimming took off 2 bases at V and 0 bases at J, with 8 bases between the two ends. Germline V gene data show CDR1 as SEHNR and CDR2 as FQNEAQ (reference sequence). The CDR3 runs to 16 residues. The CDR3 DNA reads as TGTGCCAGCAGCTTATCAGGGGACTCCTATAATTCACCCCTCCACTTT. It encodes CASSLSGDSYNSPLHF.